This T cell receptor (beta chain) was documented in a study of CD8 T cells in ankylosing spondylitis. Generation of TCR beta libraries employed quantitative 5'-RACE incorporating molecular barcodes. TCRdb reprocessed the 5' RACE reads via MiXCR and lists one record per CDR3 protein. The sample contains under 170,000 distinct CDR3 sequences, approximately 48% of which appear only once. This clonotype was seen a handful of times. Sequenced sample: synovial fluid, either unsorted or a sorted T cell fraction (not recorded which). The TCR originated in a male donor with ankylosing spondylitis.

The CDR3 here is CASSSWDTSSYNEQFF. The CDR3 bases are TGTGCCAGCAGCTCATGGGACACCAGCTCCTACAATGAGCAGTTCTTC. V is TRBV7-8 and J is TRBJ2-1; TRBD1 is a possible D gene (6 bases). Trimming shortened V by 4 bases and J by 0 bases, and 13 bases separated the two germline ends. Germline V CDR1 and CDR2: SGHVS, FQNEAQ. The CDR3 is 16 residues long.